This TCR beta chain was sequenced in a study of early T cells in non-severe SARS-CoV-2 infection. TCRdb ran MiXCR on the 5' RACE reads and lists one entry per CDR3 protein. The data hold about 49,000 distinct CDR3 sequences, with around 6% observed a single time. The CDR3 has 15 residues. Germline assignment: CDR1 SGHNT and CDR2 YYREEE (reference sequence). V was clipped by 4 bases and J by 5 bases, with 18 bases between them. This receptor was obtained from an adult who was a healthcare worker with PCR-confirmed SARS-CoV-2 infection or an uninfected control (not recorded which). The sample in question was whole blood, obtained at baseline. V usage is TRBV5-4 and J usage is TRBJ2-5, with D perhaps matching TRBD1 (6 bases). The CDR3 protein is CASSPDLLGAETQYF. The CDR3 DNA reads as TGTGCCAGCAGCCCTGACCTCTTGGGGGCGGAGACCCAGTACTTC.